These 14 T cell receptor beta chains came from one sample sequenced in a study of blood T cell repertoires in COVID-19. Here immunoSEQ multiplex PCR was the method, and the copy in TCRdb shows in-frame clones only, minus some. The sample has some 300,000 clones; approximately 90% are singletons. The source material was peripheral blood. Every receptor here comes from a woman between 50 and 59 years old with COVID-19, enrolled during active disease.

The chain carries TRBV5-1 and TRBJ2-2, with 7 bases aligning to TRBD2. V lost 3 bases and J lost 1; bases outside the gene matches: 3. Germline V gives CDR1 SGHRS, CDR2 YFSETQ. This CDR3 is built from 15 residues. CDR3 nucleotide sequence: TGCGCCAGCAGCTCGGGACTATTGAACACCGGGGAGCTGTTTTTT. Protein sequence: CASSSGLLNTGELFF.

This clone was observed a few times. The rearrangement links TRBV9 to TRBJ1-2; maybe TRBD1 (5 bases). Germline CDR1 SGDLS, CDR2 YYNGEE. The CDR3 sequence is 15 residues long. The ends were cut back, 4 bases at V and 5 bases at J, with 18 bases in the middle. CDR3 in DNA: TGTGCCAGCAGCTCCAGATGGACACACCTTTATGGCTACACCTTC. Encoded protein: CASSSRWTHLYGYTF.

The genes are TRBV6-5 and TRBJ2-1; 8 positions agree with TRBD1. After removal of 6 bases from V and 8 bases from J, the junction contained 9 bases not matched to a gene. The CDR3 sequence is 14 residues long. Germline CDR1 is MNHEY and CDR2 is SVGAGI. For the CDR3, the DNA is TGTGCCAGCAGCCGAGCCCAGGGGGCTGATGAGCAGTTCTTC. Encoded protein: CASSRAQGADEQFF.

The J gene is TRBJ1-1, the V gene TRBV14; a possible D gene is TRBD1 (5 bases). CDR3 length: 13 amino acids. Germline V gives CDR1 SGHDN, CDR2 FVKESK. V dropped 7 bases and J dropped 2 bases, with 11 bases sitting between them. The DNA for the CDR3 is TGTGCCAGCACCCTGACAGTTAACACTGAAGCTTTCTTT. It specifies CASTLTVNTEAFF.

The chain combines TRBV28 with TRBJ2-2, with D possibly being TRBD2 (6 bases). CDR1 and CDR2 (germline): MDHEN, SYDVKM. V was cut by 2 bases and J by 0 bases, with 19 bases left in between. This CDR3 has 19 residues. CDR3 coding DNA: TGTGCCAGCAGTTTAAGGTTCGGGGGAGGCCCGACGAACACCGGGGAGCTGTTTTTT. This encodes CASSLRFGGGPTNTGELFF.

The chain recombines TRBV3-1 (or the pseudogene TRBV3-2) with TRBJ2-3; 9 bases fit TRBD1. J lost 1 base, V lost 5 bases, and 4 bases had no gene match. The CDR3 consists of 15 residues. The V gene's germline CDR1 is LGHDT and CDR2 YNNKEL (reference sequence). The CDR3 spells CASSARTGGTDTQYF. The DNA for the CDR3 is TGTGCCAGCAGCGCCAGGACAGGGGGCACAGATACGCAGTATTTT.

CDR3 amino acids: CASSENWADEQFF. The DNA of the CDR3 is TGCGCCAGCAGTGAAAATTGGGCTGATGAGCAGTTCTTC. The chain links TRBV5-1 to TRBJ2-1; no definite D call. The V gene's germline CDR1 is SGHRS and CDR2 YFSETQ. The CDR3 runs 13 residues. Trimming pared 5 bases from V and 8 bases from J, leaving 14 bases between.

The DNA for the CDR3 is TGTGCCACCAGCCCCCGGGTGGCAGCCACCGGGGAGCTGTTTTTT. This sequence encodes CATSPRVAATGELFF. The chain uses TRBV15 and TRBJ2-2; D is ambiguous. The CDR3 has 15 residues. V gave up 5 bases and J gave up 4 bases, with 14 bases separating them. CDR1 is LNHNV, CDR2 YYDKDF, per germline (reference sequence). The whole variable domain, filled in from reference TRBV15 and TRBJ2-2, reads DAMVIQNPRYQVTQFGKPVTLSCSQTLNHNVMYWYQQKSSQAPKLLFHYYDKDFNNEADTPDNFQSRRPNTSFCFLDIRSPGLGDTAMYLCATSPRVAATGELFFGEGSRLTVL.

The genes are TRBV19 and TRBJ2-2; D is ambiguous. This CDR3 comprises 14 residues. In germline, CDR1 is LNHDA, CDR2 SQIVND (reference sequence). Trimming took off 6 bases at V and 1 base at J, with 9 bases between the two ends. The CDR3 is CASRGSLNTGELFF. CDR3 in DNA: TGTGCCAGTAGGGGCAGCTTGAACACCGGGGAGCTGTTTTTT.

The V and J genes are TRBV27 and TRBJ2-5; D is unclear. This CDR3 is 14 amino acids long. V was shortened by 6 bases and J by 0 bases, with 11 bases between the two germline ends. Germline lookup yields CDR1 MNHEY and CDR2 SMNVEV (reference sequence). The CDR3 loop reads CASSYSSYQETQYF. CDR3 nucleotides: TGTGCCAGCAGCTATTCATCGTACCAAGAGACCCAGTACTTC.

The chain joins TRBV30 to TRBJ2-3; 11 bases are a match to TRBD2. Germline CDR1 and CDR2: GTSNPN and SVGIG (reference sequence). The CDR3 covers 15 residues. The ends lost 0 bases at V and 5 bases at J; junction bases unmatched: 4. The CDR3 DNA sequence: TGTGCCTGGAGTGTATCTAGCGGGGGGCGAGATACGCAGTATTTT. It encodes CAWSVSSGGRDTQYF.

This clone was observed once. The genes are TRBV7-6 and TRBJ2-1, with TRBD2 identical over 9 bases. The germline gives CDR1 SGHVS, CDR2 FNYEAQ. The CDR3 spans 15 residues. The V segment lost 0 bases and the J segment 4 bases; nucleotides outside the gene matches: 1. Here the CDR3 DNA reads TGTGCCAGCAGCTTAGCTAGCGGGGGATACAATGAGCAGTTCTTC. Protein sequence: CASSLASGGYNEQFF. Using reference TRBV7-6 and TRBJ2-1 for the parts outside the CDR3, the full variable domain is GAGVSQSPRYKVTKRGQDVALRCDPISGHVSLYWYRQALGQGPEFLTYFNYEAQQDKSGLPNDRFSAERPEGSISTLTIQRTEQRDSAMYRCASSLASGGYNEQFFGPGTRLTVL.

This clone occurred once. The V call is TRBV11-3, the J call TRBJ2-3, with 9 bases identical to TRBD2. The trim removed 5 bases at V and 7 bases at J, leaving 13 bases unmatched. Germline lookup yields CDR1 SGHNT and CDR2 YENEEA. CDR3 size: 16 residues. The CDR3 sequence: CASSPLAGAIPYTQYF. Written as DNA, the CDR3 is TGTGCCAGCAGCCCCTTAGCGGGAGCAATCCCCTATACGCAGTATTTT.

In this sample, this clone turned up once. This rearrangement joins TRBV6-4 to TRBJ1-2; a weak D match, TRBD1 (6 bases). V was cut by 2 bases and J by 5 bases, with 18 bases left in between. Germline assignment: CDR1 MRHNA and CDR2 SNTAGT. The CDR3 covers 16 residues. CDR3 residues: CASSDDWTAGKYGYTF. The CDR3 DNA reads TGTGCCAGCAGTGACGACTGGACAGCGGGGAAATATGGCTACACCTTC.